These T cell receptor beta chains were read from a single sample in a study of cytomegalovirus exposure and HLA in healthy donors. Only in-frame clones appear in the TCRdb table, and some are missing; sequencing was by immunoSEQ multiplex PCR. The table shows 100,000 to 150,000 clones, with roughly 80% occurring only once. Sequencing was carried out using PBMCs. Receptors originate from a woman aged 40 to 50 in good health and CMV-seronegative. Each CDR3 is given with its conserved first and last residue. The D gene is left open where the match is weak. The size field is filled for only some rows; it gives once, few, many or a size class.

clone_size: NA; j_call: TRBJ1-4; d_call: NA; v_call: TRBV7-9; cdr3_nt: TGTGCCAGCAGCTTAGGACCTACCGGGTCCGGGGTGGGAAAACTGTTTTTT; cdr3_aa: CASSLGPTGSGVGKLFF
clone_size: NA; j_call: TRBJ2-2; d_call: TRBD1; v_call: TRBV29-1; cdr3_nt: TGCGCTGCCGGGACAGCGTTTTCCGGGGAGCTGTTTTTT; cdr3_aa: CAAGTAFSGELFF
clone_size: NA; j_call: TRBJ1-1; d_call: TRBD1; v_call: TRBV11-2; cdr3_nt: TGTGCCAGCAGCTCCGGACAGGCCCAGCGCGCTTCGCCCCACTTT; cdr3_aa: CASSSGQAQRASPHF
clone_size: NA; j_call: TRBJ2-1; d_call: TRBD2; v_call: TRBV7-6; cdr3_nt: TGTGCCAGCAGCTTAGTAGGCCCCGTCATGACTAGCGGGGTCAATGAGCAGTTCTTC; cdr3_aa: CASSLVGPVMTSGVNEQFF
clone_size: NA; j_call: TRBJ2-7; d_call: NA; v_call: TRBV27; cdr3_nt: TGTGCCAGCAGTTTATATTCGAGCTCCTACGAGCAGTACTTC; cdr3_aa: CASSLYSSSYEQYF
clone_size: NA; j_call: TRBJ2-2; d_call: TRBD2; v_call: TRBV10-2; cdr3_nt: TGCGCCAGCACGCCTAGCGGGGGGAACGGGGAGCTGTTTTTT; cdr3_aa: CASTPSGGNGELFF
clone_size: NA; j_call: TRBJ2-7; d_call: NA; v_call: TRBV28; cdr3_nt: TGTGCCAGCAGTCTCGAGGGCCCCTCCTACGAGCAGTACTTC; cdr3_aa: CASSLEGPSYEQYF
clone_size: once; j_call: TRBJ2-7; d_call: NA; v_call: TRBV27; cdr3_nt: TGTGCCAGCAGTTTACGGGGGATTACTTACGAGCAGTACTTC; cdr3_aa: CASSLRGITYEQYF
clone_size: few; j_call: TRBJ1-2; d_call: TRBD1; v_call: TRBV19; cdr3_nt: TGTGCCAGTAGTATAGATCACCGGGACAGCTATGGCTACCCCTTC; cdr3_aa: CASSIDHRDSYGYPF
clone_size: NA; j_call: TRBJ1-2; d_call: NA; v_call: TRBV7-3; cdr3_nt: TGTGCCAGCAGCCCCCGGCACAGACATGGCTACACCTTC; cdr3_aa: CASSPRHRHGYTF
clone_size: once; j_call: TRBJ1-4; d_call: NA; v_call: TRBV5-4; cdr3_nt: TGTGCCAGCAGCTACGACGGGGGGGCTTTTGAGGCGATGTTTTTT; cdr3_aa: CASSYDGGAFEAMFF
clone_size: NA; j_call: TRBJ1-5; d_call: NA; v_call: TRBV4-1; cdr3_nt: TGCGCCAGCAGCCAAGATCCGACAGGAAGTCAGCCCCAGCATTTT; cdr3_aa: CASSQDPTGSQPQHF
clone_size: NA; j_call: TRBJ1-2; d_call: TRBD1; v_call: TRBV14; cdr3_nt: TGTGCCAGCAGCCGACGGGACAGGGGGCCTTATGGCTACACCTTC; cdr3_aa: CASSRRDRGPYGYTF
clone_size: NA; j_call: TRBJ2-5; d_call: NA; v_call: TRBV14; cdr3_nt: TGTGCCAGCAGCTATACAGACAGGTCCGAAGAGACCCAGTACTTC; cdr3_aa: CASSYTDRSEETQYF
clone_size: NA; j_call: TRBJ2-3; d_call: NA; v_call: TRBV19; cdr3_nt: TGTGCCAGTAGTATGGCGGGAATCACAGATACGCAGTATTTT; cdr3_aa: CASSMAGITDTQYF
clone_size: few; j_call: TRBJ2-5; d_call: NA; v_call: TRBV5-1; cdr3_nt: TGCGCCAGCAGCTTGGAACAGTCCGGAGGGGACGCGCAAGAGACCCAGTACTTC; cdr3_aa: CASSLEQSGGDAQETQYF
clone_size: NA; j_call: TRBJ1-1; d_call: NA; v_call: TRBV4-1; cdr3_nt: TGCGCCAGCAGCCAACTCTTGGCAGGGGCGCGGAACACTGAAGCTTTCTTT; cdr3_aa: CASSQLLAGARNTEAFF
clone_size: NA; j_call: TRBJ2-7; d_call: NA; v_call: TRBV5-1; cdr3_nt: TGCGCCAGCAGCTCGGAGTCGGATCTTGCCTACGAGCAGTACTTC; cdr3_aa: CASSSESDLAYEQYF
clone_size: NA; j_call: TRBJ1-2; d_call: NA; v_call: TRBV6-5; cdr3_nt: TGTGCCAGCAACGGGGCCGGGACATCTCGCTATGGCTACACCTTC; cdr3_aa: CASNGAGTSRYGYTF
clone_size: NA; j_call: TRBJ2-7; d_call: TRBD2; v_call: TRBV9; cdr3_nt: TGTGCCAGCAGCGTAGCTAGCGGGAGCGACGAGCAGTACTTC; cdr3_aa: CASSVASGSDEQYF
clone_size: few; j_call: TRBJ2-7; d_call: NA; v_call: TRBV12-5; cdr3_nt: TGTGCTAGTGCCTCGGACACGACCTCCTACGAGCAGTACTTC; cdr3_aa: CASASDTTSYEQYF
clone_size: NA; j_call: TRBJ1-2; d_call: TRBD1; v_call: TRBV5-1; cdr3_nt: TGCGCCAGCAGCTTGGCGACAGGGGGAGGAGGCTACACCTTC; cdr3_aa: CASSLATGGGGYTF
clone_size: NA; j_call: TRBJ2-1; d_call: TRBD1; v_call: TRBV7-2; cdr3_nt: TGTGCCAGCAGCTCGGGACAGGGGTTTGCCTACAATGAGCAGTTCTTC; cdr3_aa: CASSSGQGFAYNEQFF
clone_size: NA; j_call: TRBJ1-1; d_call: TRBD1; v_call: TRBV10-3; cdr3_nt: TGTGCCATCCCCTCGGGACAGGGGGGGCTCATGAACACTGAAGCTTTCTTT; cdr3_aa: CAIPSGQGGLMNTEAFF
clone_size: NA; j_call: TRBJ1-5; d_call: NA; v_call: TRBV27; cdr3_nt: TGTGCCAGCGGCTTTAGCAATCAGCCCCAGCATTTT; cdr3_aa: CASGFSNQPQHF
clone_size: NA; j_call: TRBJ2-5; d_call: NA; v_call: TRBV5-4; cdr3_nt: TGTGCCAGCAGCTTGGGAGCTAGCACCGGGTTAGAGACCCAGTACTTC; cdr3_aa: CASSLGASTGLETQYF
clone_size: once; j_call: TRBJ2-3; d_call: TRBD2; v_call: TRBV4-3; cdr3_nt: TGCGCCAGCAGCCAAGCAGCGAGCGGGGGTACAGATACGCAGTATTTT; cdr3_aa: CASSQAASGGTDTQYF